This T cell receptor beta chain was identified in a study of T-cell reconstitution after alpha-beta-depleted transplantation in children. The CDR3 runs to 16 residues. CDR1 MDHEN and CDR2 SYDVKM come from the germline V gene. The trim removed 5 bases at V and 1 base at J, leaving 7 bases unmatched. The TCRbeta library incorporated unique molecular identifiers. TCRdb passed the PCR reads through MiXCR, listing each CDR3 protein once. This sample has hundreds of thousands of distinct CDR3 sequences, with approximately 17% found just once. Study-wide findings and caveats: Newly produced T cells mostly accounted for T-cell counts and diversity one year post-transplant.

A remark on this clonotype: What it binds is unknown.

This chain joins TRBV28 and TRBJ1-5; 8 bases map to TRBD1. This TCR was sampled from a male patient between 2 and 9 years old who had a stem cell transplant for acute lymphoblastic leukemia, so the T cells may come from the graft donor. The sample consisted of PBMCs, mostly from graft donor cells, taken 360 days after TCRalphabeta/CD19-depleted stem cell transplant. CDR3 in DNA: TGTGCCAGCAGTCCAAGGACAGGGCAGAGCAATCAGCCCCAGCATTTT. Encoded protein: CASSPRTGQSNQPQHF.